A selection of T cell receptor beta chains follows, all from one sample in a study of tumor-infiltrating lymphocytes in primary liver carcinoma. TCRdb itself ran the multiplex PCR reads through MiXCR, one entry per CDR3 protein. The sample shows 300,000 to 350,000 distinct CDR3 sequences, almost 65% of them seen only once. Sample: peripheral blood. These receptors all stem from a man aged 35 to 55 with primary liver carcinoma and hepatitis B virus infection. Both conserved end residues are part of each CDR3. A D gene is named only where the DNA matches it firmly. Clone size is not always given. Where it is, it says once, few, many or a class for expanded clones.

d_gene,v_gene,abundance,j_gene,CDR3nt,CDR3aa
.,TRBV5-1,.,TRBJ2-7,TGCGCCAGCAGCTTTTTTGGCAGGGGCCACGAGCAGTACTTC,CASSFFGRGHEQYF
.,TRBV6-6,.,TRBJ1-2,TGTGCCAGCAGTTACTTAGCCGCCTCTGAATATGGCTACACCTTC,CASSYLAASEYGYTF
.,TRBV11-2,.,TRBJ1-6,TGTGCAAGCAGGGCGACGGGGGGGAATTCACCCCTCCACTTT,CASRATGGNSPLHF
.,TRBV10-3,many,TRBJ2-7,TGTGCCATCAGTGGTCAGTACGAGCAGTACTTC,CAISGQYEQYF
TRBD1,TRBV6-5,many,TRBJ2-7,TGTGCCAGCAGCAGACAGGGGGCTTCCTACGAGCAGTACTTC,CASSRQGASYEQYF
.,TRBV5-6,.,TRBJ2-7,TGTGCCAGCAGATGGGCCAGGGTCTATGAGCAGTACTTC,CASRWARVYEQYF
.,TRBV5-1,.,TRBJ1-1,TGCGCCAGCAGCTCCCTCCCGGTTGAGACTGAAGCTTTCTTT,CASSSLPVETEAFF
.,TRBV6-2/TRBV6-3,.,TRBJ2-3,TGTGCCAGCAGTTACCGGACAGTCAGGGCGCAGTTTTTT,CASSYRTVRAQFF
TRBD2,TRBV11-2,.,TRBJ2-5,TGTGCTAGCCGACGGCGGGCTAGCGGGAACCCTCAGGAGACCCGGTACTTC,CASRRRASGNPQETRYF
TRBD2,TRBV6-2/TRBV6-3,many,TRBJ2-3,TGTGCCAGCAGTTACGAATACGGGCTAGCGGGACGAGATACGCAGTATTTT,CASSYEYGLAGRDTQYF
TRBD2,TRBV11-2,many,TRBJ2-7,TGTGCCAGCAGCTTGGGAAGGGGCCCCGGGAGGGAGTACTTC,CASSLGRGPGREYF
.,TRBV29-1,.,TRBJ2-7,TGCAGCGTTGAAGATGCGGGACGGAAGACCTACGAGCAGTACTTC,CSVEDAGRKTYEQYF
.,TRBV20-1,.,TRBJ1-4,TGCAGTGCTAGAGATGCCCCCCCGGGGGAAAAACTGTTTTTT,CSARDAPPGEKLFF
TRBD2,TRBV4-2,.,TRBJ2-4,TGTGCCAGCAGCCAAGATCTCGGACTAGGCAAAAACATTCAGTACTTC,CASSQDLGLGKNIQYF
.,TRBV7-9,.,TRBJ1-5,TGTGCCTGCAGCTTAGGTGTAGGGAGCAATCAGCCCCAGCATTTT,CACSLGVGSNQPQHF
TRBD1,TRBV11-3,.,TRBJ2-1,TGTGCCGGCAGCCCCCGGGGACAGGGGATGAATGAGCAGTTCTTC,CAGSPRGQGMNEQFF
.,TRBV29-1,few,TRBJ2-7,TGCAGCGTTATGGATACAGAGGCCTACGAGCAGTACTTC,CSVMDTEAYEQYF
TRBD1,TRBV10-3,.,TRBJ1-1,TGTGCCATCAGCTCACAGGGGGCTACTGAAGCTATCTTT,CAISSQGATEAIF
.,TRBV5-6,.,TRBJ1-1,TGTGCCAGCAGCTGCGGTAGGTACACTGAAGCTTTCTTT,CASSCGRYTEAFF
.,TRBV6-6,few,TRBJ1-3,TGTGCCAGCAGCCTACAGAACACCATATATTTT,CASSLQNTIYF
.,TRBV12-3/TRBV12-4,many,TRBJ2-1,TGTGCCAGCAGAGCCCCCGGGACTCTCTACAATGAGCAGTTCTTC,CASRAPGTLYNEQFF
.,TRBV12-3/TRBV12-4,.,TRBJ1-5,TGTGCTAGCAGTTTAAGGATAGGCAATCAGCCCCAGCATTTT,CASSLRIGNQPQHF
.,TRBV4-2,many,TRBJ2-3,TGTGCCAGCAGCCAAGTCCGGAGGAGCACAGATACGCAGTATTTT,CASSQVRRSTDTQYF
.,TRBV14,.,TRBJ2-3,TGTGCCATCAGCCAATTACGGAGCACAGATACGCAGTATTTT,CAISQLRSTDTQYF
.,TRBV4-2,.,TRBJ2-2,TGTGCCAACAGCCAAGATATGATAGAGAACACCGGGGAGCTGTTTTTT,CANSQDMIENTGELFF
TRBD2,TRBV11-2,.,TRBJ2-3,TGTGTCAGCGGCGCTGACGGGGGGAGCACAGATACGCAGTATTTT,CVSGADGGSTDTQYF
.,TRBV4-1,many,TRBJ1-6,TGCGCCAGCAGCCAAGTGTCAGTGAGTGCCTATAATTCACCCCTCCACTTT,CASSQVSVSAYNSPLHF
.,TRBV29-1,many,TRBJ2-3,TGCAGCGTTGTAGAGGGGCGGAGCACAGATACGCAGTATTTT,CSVVEGRSTDTQYF
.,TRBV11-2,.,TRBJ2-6,TGTGCCAGCAGCTTAGATCTCGGTGGTAGGGCCAATGTCATGACTTTC,CASSLDLGGRANVMTF
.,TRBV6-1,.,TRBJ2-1,TGTGCCAGCAGTGAAAATTGGGGGGCGAGGAATGAGCAGTTCTTC,CASSENWGARNEQFF
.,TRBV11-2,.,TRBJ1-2,TGTCCCAGCAGCTCCATCTACGGGTATGGCTATACCTTC,CPSSSIYGYGYTF
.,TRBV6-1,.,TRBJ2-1,TGTGCCAGCAGTGAATCGGGGCTAGCGGAGCAGTTCTTC,CASSESGLAEQFF
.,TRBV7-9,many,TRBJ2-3,TGTGCCAGCAGTTGGAGCCTTATCACAGATACGCAGTATTTT,CASSWSLITDTQYF
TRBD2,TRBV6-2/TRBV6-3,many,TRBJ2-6,TGTGCCAGCAGTTACTCAGCGGGAGACTCCTCTGGGGCCAACGTCCTGACTTTC,CASSYSAGDSSGANVLTF
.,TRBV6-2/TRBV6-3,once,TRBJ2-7,TGTGCCAGCAGGAAGGACAGTGTCCCGGGCCTCTACGAGCAGTACTTC,CASRKDSVPGLYEQYF
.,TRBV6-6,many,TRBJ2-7,TGTGCCAGCAGTTGGGCGGATCACTACGAGCAGTACTTC,CASSWADHYEQYF
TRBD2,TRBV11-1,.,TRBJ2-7,TGCGCCAGCAGCTCTTCGGGACTAGCGGGAGGCTACGAGCAGTGCTTC,CASSSSGLAGGYEQCF
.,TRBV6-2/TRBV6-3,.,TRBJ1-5,TGTGCCAGCAGTTCCAGGGTAGGGGTCCACCAGCCCCAGCATTTT,CASSSRVGVHQPQHF
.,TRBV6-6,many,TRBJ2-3,TGTGCCAGCGAGCCACAAGGAACAGATACGCAGTATTTT,CASEPQGTDTQYF
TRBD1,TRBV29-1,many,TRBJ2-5,TGCAGCGTTGATATTCCGGGACAGGGGGCCCGAGTGGGTGAGACCCAGTACTTC,CSVDIPGQGARVGETQYF
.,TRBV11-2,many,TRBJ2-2,TGTGCCAGCAGCTTAGCTATGCAGGGGCTCGGCGGGGAGCTGTTTTTT,CASSLAMQGLGGELFF
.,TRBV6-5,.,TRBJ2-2,TGTGCCAGCAGTTACATGGAAGAGAGATCCGGGGAGCTGTTTTTT,CASSYMEERSGELFF
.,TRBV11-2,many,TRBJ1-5,TGTGCCAGCAGCTTACCCGGGATAGGTCAGCCCCAGCATTTT,CASSLPGIGQPQHF
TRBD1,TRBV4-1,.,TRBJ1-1,TGCGCCAGCAGCCAAGATACTCAGGGGGCGCAAGATACTGAAGCTTTCTTT,CASSQDTQGAQDTEAFF
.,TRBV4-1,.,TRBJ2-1,TGCGCCAGCAGCCAAGATCGGGAGCTAGTGGGGGAAAACAATGAGGAGTTCTTC,CASSQDRELVGENNEEFF